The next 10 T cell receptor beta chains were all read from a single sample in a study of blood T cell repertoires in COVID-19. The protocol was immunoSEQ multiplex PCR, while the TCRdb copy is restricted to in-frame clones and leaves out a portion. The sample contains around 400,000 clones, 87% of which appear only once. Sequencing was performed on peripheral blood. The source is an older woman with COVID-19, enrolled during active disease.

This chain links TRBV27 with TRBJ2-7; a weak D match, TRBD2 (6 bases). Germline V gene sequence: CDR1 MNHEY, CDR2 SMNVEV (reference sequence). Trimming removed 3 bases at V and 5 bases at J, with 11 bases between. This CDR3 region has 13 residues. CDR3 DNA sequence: TGTGCCAGCAGTTTCCAGCCTAGCGACGAGCAGTACTTC. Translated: CASSFQPSDEQYF.

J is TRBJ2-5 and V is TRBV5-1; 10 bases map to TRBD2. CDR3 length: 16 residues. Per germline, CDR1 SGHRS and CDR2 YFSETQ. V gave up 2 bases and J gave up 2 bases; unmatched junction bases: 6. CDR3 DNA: TGCGCCAGCAGCTTACGGACTAGCGGAACACAAGAGACCCAGTACTTC. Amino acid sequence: CASSLRTSGTQETQYF.

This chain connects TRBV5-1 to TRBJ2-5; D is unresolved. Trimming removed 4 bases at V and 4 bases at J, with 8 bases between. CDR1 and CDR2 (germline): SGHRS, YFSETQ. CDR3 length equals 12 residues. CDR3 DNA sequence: TGCGCCAGCAGCCAAATCGGAGAGACCCAGTACTTC. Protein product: CASSQIGETQYF.

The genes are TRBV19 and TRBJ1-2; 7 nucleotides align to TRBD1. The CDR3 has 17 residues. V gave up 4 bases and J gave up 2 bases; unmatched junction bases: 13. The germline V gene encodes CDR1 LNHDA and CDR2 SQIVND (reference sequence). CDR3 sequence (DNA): TGTGCCAGTAGTAATCCGGGGACAGCACTACCCAACTATGGCTACACCTTC. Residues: CASSNPGTALPNYGYTF.

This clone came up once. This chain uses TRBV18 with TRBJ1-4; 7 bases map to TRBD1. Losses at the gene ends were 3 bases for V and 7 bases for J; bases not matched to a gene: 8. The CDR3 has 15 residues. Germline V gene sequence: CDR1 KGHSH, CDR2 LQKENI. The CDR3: CASSPQGEGAEKLFF. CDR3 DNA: TGTGCCAGCTCACCCCAGGGGGAAGGAGCTGAAAAACTGTTTTTT.

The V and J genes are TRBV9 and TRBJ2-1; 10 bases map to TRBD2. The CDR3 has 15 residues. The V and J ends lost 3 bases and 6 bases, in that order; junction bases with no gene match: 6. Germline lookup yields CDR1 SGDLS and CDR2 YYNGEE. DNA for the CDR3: TGTGCCAGCAGCGGCCGGCAGCGGGGGGGCAATGAGCAGTTCTTC. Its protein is CASSGRQRGGNEQFF. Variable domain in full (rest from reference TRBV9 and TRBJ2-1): DSGVTQTPKHLITATGQRVTLRCSPRSGDLSVYWYQQSLDQGLQFLIQYYNGEERAKGNILERFSAQQFPDLHSELNLSSLELGDSALYFCASSGRQRGGNEQFFGPGTRLTVL.

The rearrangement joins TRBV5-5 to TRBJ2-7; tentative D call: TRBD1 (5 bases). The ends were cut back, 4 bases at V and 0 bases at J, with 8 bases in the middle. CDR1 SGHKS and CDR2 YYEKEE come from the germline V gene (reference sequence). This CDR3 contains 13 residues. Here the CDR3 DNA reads TGTGCCAGCAGCCCACAGGCCTCCTACGAGCAGTACTTC. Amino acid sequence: CASSPQASYEQYF.

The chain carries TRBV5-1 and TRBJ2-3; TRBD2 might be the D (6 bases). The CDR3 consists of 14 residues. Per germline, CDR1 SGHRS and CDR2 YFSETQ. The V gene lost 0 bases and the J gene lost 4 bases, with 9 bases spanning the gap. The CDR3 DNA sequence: TGCGCCAGCAGCTTGGCCGGGGGTTCAGATACGCAGTATTTT. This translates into CASSLAGGSDTQYF.

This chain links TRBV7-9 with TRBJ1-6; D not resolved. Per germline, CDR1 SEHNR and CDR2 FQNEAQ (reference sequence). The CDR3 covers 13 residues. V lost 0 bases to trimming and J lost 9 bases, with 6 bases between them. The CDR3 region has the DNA TGTGCCAGCAGCTTAGCCGTTTTTTCACCCCTCCACTTT. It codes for CASSLAVFSPLHF.

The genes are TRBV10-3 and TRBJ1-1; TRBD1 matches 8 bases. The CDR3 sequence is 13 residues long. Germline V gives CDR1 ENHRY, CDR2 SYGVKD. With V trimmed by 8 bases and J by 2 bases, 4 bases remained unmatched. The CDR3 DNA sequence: TGTGCCATCGGAGGACAGGGTAACACTGAAGCTTTCTTT. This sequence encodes CAIGGQGNTEAFF.